This T cell receptor beta chain originates from a study of patients and donors after allogeneic stem cell transplantation. Via MiXCR, TCRdb re-called the RT-PCR reads, giving one row per CDR3 protein. This table has about a million distinct CDR3 sequences, roughly 18% appearing once. This CDR3 has 14 residues. The V and J ends lost 3 bases and 4 bases respectively, with 13 bases between them. Germline CDR1 MNHEY, CDR2 SMNVEV (reference sequence). The sequencing input was blood, either unsorted or a sorted T cell fraction (not recorded which). The genes are TRBV27 and TRBJ2-7, with D possibly called TRBD1 or TRBD2 (5 bases each). This receptor was obtained from a human donor who was either an allogeneic HSCT recipient or a stem cell or donor lymphocyte infusion donor (not recorded which). It is not recorded whose cells these are; they may come from a transplant donor. The DNA for the CDR3 is TGTGCCAGCAGTTTTGGGACGGGCGAATACGAGCAGTACTTC. Translating it yields CASSFGTGEYEQYF.